These T cell receptor beta chains were read from a single sample in a study of cytomegalovirus exposure and HLA in healthy donors. Assay: immunoSEQ multiplex PCR; the TCRdb copy retains only in-frame clones and omits some. The data contain about 190,000 clones, about 85% of them singletons. Material: PBMCs. All receptors come from a man between 50 and 59 years old in good health and CMV-seronegative. CDR3s include the opening cysteine and the closing phenylalanine or tryptophan. The order of the fields is V gene, CDR3 length, clone size, D gene, J gene, CDR3 DNA, CDR3 protein. D genes are given only for firm matches. Expanded clones are given a class, and other clones once, few, many or no size at all.

v_call: TRBV11-2; cdr3_length: 14; clone_size: .; d_call: TRBD1; j_call: TRBJ2-5; cdr3_nt: TGTGCCAGCAGCCGGGACAGGGGAACGGAGACCCAGTACTTC; cdr3_aa: CASSRDRGTETQYF
v_call: TRBV7-9; cdr3_length: 13; clone_size: few; d_call: .; j_call: TRBJ2-3; cdr3_nt: TGTGCCAGCAGCGTAGGGTCCGCGGATACGCAGTATTTT; cdr3_aa: CASSVGSADTQYF
v_call: TRBV2; cdr3_length: 12; clone_size: few; d_call: .; j_call: TRBJ1-1; cdr3_nt: TGTGCCAGCAGTGAGTCCGAGACAGGAGCTTTCTTT; cdr3_aa: CASSESETGAFF
v_call: TRBV7-6; cdr3_length: 18; clone_size: .; d_call: .; j_call: TRBJ1-2; cdr3_nt: TGTGCCAGCAGCTTATCCCCCGAGCCCCACCACCTTAACTATGGCTACACCTTC; cdr3_aa: CASSLSPEPHHLNYGYTF
v_call: TRBV7-3; cdr3_length: 14; clone_size: few; d_call: TRBD1; j_call: TRBJ2-5; cdr3_nt: TGTGCCAGCAGCTCCTCAGGGGGCAGAGAGACCCAGTACTTC; cdr3_aa: CASSSSGGRETQYF
v_call: TRBV9; cdr3_length: 13; clone_size: .; d_call: TRBD1; j_call: TRBJ1-2; cdr3_nt: TGTGCCAGCAGCGCTACGGACAGGGAGGACTACACCTTC; cdr3_aa: CASSATDREDYTF
v_call: TRBV4-1; cdr3_length: 16; clone_size: few; d_call: .; j_call: TRBJ2-3; cdr3_nt: TGCGCCAGCAGCCAAGAAGTTGCGTACAGCACAGATACGCAGTATTTT; cdr3_aa: CASSQEVAYSTDTQYF
v_call: TRBV7-8; cdr3_length: 12; clone_size: .; d_call: .; j_call: TRBJ2-2; cdr3_nt: TGTGCCAGCAGCCCACGGAGCGGGGAGCTGTTTTTT; cdr3_aa: CASSPRSGELFF
v_call: TRBV7-2; cdr3_length: 15; clone_size: .; d_call: TRBD2; j_call: TRBJ2-7; cdr3_nt: TGTGCCAGCAGCTTAGGTACGGGGGGATTCTACGAGCAGTACTTC; cdr3_aa: CASSLGTGGFYEQYF
v_call: TRBV7-9; cdr3_length: 13; clone_size: .; d_call: .; j_call: TRBJ2-4; cdr3_nt: TGTTCCAGCAGCAAGAAGGGGCAAGTCATTCAGTACTTC; cdr3_aa: CSSSKKGQVIQYF
v_call: TRBV7-8; cdr3_length: 15; clone_size: .; d_call: TRBD1; j_call: TRBJ2-7; cdr3_nt: TGTGCCAGCAGCTCCGCAGGGGGTACTTCCTACGAGCAGTACTTC; cdr3_aa: CASSSAGGTSYEQYF
v_call: TRBV13; cdr3_length: 13; clone_size: once; d_call: .; j_call: TRBJ2-7; cdr3_nt: TGTGCCAGCAGCTTAGGGCGGAGCTACGAGCAGTACTTC; cdr3_aa: CASSLGRSYEQYF
v_call: TRBV7-4; cdr3_length: 15; clone_size: once; d_call: .; j_call: TRBJ2-3; cdr3_nt: TGTGCCAGCACCCAAACCACACCTAGCACAGATACGCAGTATTTT; cdr3_aa: CASTQTTPSTDTQYF
v_call: TRBV7-9; cdr3_length: 15; clone_size: .; d_call: .; j_call: TRBJ2-2; cdr3_nt: TGTGCCAGCAGCCCCCCAGCGCCCATCGCCGGGGAGCTGTTTTTT; cdr3_aa: CASSPPAPIAGELFF
v_call: TRBV6-5; cdr3_length: 15; clone_size: .; d_call: TRBD1; j_call: TRBJ2-7; cdr3_nt: TGTGCCAGCGGGTCCAGGGACAGGGGGTCCTACGAGCAGTACTTC; cdr3_aa: CASGSRDRGSYEQYF
v_call: TRBV19; cdr3_length: 16; clone_size: .; d_call: TRBD1; j_call: TRBJ1-5; cdr3_nt: TGTGCCAGTAGTCGGGACCGAGACAGGGGAAATCAGCCCCAGCATTTT; cdr3_aa: CASSRDRDRGNQPQHF
v_call: TRBV25-1; cdr3_length: 13; clone_size: .; d_call: .; j_call: TRBJ1-5; cdr3_nt: TGTGCCAGCAGTGATCCGGAGGGTCAGCCCCAGCATTTT; cdr3_aa: CASSDPEGQPQHF
v_call: TRBV30; cdr3_length: 14; clone_size: .; d_call: .; j_call: TRBJ1-3; cdr3_nt: TGTGCCTGGACCTTGGAAGGGGGTGGAAACACCATATATTTT; cdr3_aa: CAWTLEGGGNTIYF
v_call: TRBV5-8; cdr3_length: 16; clone_size: .; d_call: TRBD1; j_call: TRBJ2-2; cdr3_nt: TGTGCCAGCAGCTATGGGACAGGGGGCTACACCGGGGAGCTGTTTTTT; cdr3_aa: CASSYGTGGYTGELFF
v_call: TRBV4-1; cdr3_length: 17; clone_size: few; d_call: TRBD2; j_call: TRBJ2-5; cdr3_nt: TGCGCCAGCAGCCGTAGACTAGCGGGGGGGCAGCAAGAGACCCAGTACTTC; cdr3_aa: CASSRRLAGGQQETQYF
v_call: TRBV19; cdr3_length: 16; clone_size: .; d_call: .; j_call: TRBJ2-2; cdr3_nt: TGTGCCAGTAGTATAGGTTGGGGCCCCTACACCGGGGAGCTGTTTTTT; cdr3_aa: CASSIGWGPYTGELFF
v_call: TRBV30; cdr3_length: 13; clone_size: .; d_call: .; j_call: TRBJ1-5; cdr3_nt: TGTGCCTGGACCAAGGACAGAGATCAGCCCCAGCATTTT; cdr3_aa: CAWTKDRDQPQHF
v_call: TRBV30; cdr3_length: 15; clone_size: .; d_call: .; j_call: TRBJ2-1; cdr3_nt: TGTGCCTGGAGTGTACGCGGGCGCTCCTACAATGAGCAGTTCTTC; cdr3_aa: CAWSVRGRSYNEQFF
v_call: TRBV23-1; cdr3_length: 17; clone_size: .; d_call: TRBD1; j_call: TRBJ2-7; cdr3_nt: TGCGCCAGCAGTCAGAAGGCGTGGGGGACAGGTTCCTACGAGCAGTACTTC; cdr3_aa: CASSQKAWGTGSYEQYF
v_call: TRBV9; cdr3_length: 15; clone_size: .; d_call: TRBD2; j_call: TRBJ2-1; cdr3_nt: TGTGCCAGCAGCGTAGGAGGGACTAGCGGGAATGAGCAGTTCTTC; cdr3_aa: CASSVGGTSGNEQFF
v_call: TRBV9; cdr3_length: 14; clone_size: .; d_call: .; j_call: TRBJ2-7; cdr3_nt: TGTGCCAGCAGCTGGGGCCTTAAATCCTACGAGCAGTACTTC; cdr3_aa: CASSWGLKSYEQYF
v_call: TRBV5-6; cdr3_length: 14; clone_size: .; d_call: TRBD1; j_call: TRBJ1-5; cdr3_nt: TGTGCCAGCAGCTGGACAGGTATGGATCAGCCCCAGCATTTT; cdr3_aa: CASSWTGMDQPQHF
v_call: TRBV6-1; cdr3_length: 14; clone_size: few; d_call: .; j_call: TRBJ1-1; cdr3_nt: TGTGCCAGCAGTGAAAACGCAGGTCTCACTGAAGCTTTCTTT; cdr3_aa: CASSENAGLTEAFF
v_call: TRBV7-2; cdr3_length: 13; clone_size: .; d_call: .; j_call: TRBJ2-5; cdr3_nt: TGTGCCAGCAGCTTAACAGGGCTAGAGACCCAGTACTTC; cdr3_aa: CASSLTGLETQYF
v_call: TRBV28; cdr3_length: 13; clone_size: .; d_call: .; j_call: TRBJ2-7; cdr3_nt: TGTGCCAGCAGTTCGGGACAACCCCAGGAGCAGTACTTC; cdr3_aa: CASSSGQPQEQYF
v_call: TRBV12-2; cdr3_length: 13; clone_size: .; d_call: .; j_call: TRBJ1-2; cdr3_nt: TGTGCAAGTCGCTTAGGACGGGTTGTTGGCTACACCTTC; cdr3_aa: CASRLGRVVGYTF
v_call: TRBV7-9; cdr3_length: 19; clone_size: .; d_call: .; j_call: TRBJ1-2; cdr3_nt: TGTTCCAGCAGCCCCCCCCGGGGGGTGACAGCGGGAACTAACTATGGCTACACCTTC; cdr3_aa: CSSSPPRGVTAGTNYGYTF
v_call: TRBV6-4; cdr3_length: 15; clone_size: .; d_call: .; j_call: TRBJ2-1; cdr3_nt: TGTGCCAGCAGTGCCGAGGGGGGGCCGGTCGGTGAGCAGTTCTTC; cdr3_aa: CASSAEGGPVGEQFF
v_call: TRBV4-1; cdr3_length: 15; clone_size: .; d_call: .; j_call: TRBJ2-3; cdr3_nt: TGCGCCAGCAGCCAAGGCCGGGGGGCAACAGATACGCAGTATTTT; cdr3_aa: CASSQGRGATDTQYF
v_call: TRBV9; cdr3_length: 13; clone_size: .; d_call: .; j_call: TRBJ2-7; cdr3_nt: TGTGCCAGCAGCGTAGGACTAGTGCCCGAGCAGTACTTC; cdr3_aa: CASSVGLVPEQYF
v_call: TRBV7-3; cdr3_length: 15; clone_size: .; d_call: .; j_call: TRBJ2-1; cdr3_nt: TGTGCCAGCAGCCCCCCCGGGGGATCGGACAATGAGCAGTTCTTC; cdr3_aa: CASSPPGGSDNEQFF
v_call: TRBV9; cdr3_length: 14; clone_size: .; d_call: TRBD2; j_call: TRBJ2-1; cdr3_nt: TGTGCCAGCAGCGTAGCGGGGGGAACCAATGAGCAGTTCTTC; cdr3_aa: CASSVAGGTNEQFF
v_call: TRBV4-3; cdr3_length: 15; clone_size: once; d_call: TRBD2; j_call: TRBJ2-1; cdr3_nt: TGCGCCAGCGCCGAGCGGGGGATCTCCTACAATGAGCAGTTCTTC; cdr3_aa: CASAERGISYNEQFF
v_call: TRBV15; cdr3_length: 14; clone_size: few; d_call: .; j_call: TRBJ2-1; cdr3_nt: TGTGCCACCAGCAGAGAGAGGTTAGTTAATGAGCAGTTCTTC; cdr3_aa: CATSRERLVNEQFF
v_call: TRBV25-1; cdr3_length: 11; clone_size: .; d_call: .; j_call: TRBJ1-6; cdr3_nt: TGTGCCAGCAGTGTCGGGATCGCCCTCCACTTT; cdr3_aa: CASSVGIALHF
v_call: TRBV11-2; cdr3_length: 15; clone_size: .; d_call: TRBD2; j_call: TRBJ2-7; cdr3_nt: TGTGCCAGCAGCTTTCAAAGCGGGGGGGCCTACGAGCAGTACTTC; cdr3_aa: CASSFQSGGAYEQYF
v_call: TRBV7-7; cdr3_length: 17; clone_size: .; d_call: .; j_call: TRBJ2-2; cdr3_nt: TGTGCCAGCAGTCGGGGCGGGGTGGGAAGCGATGCCGGGGAGCTGTTTTTT; cdr3_aa: CASSRGGVGSDAGELFF
v_call: TRBV7-2; cdr3_length: 15; clone_size: .; d_call: TRBD1; j_call: TRBJ1-5; cdr3_nt: TGTGCCAGCAGCCCCGGGGACAGCAGCAATCAGCCCCAGCATTTT; cdr3_aa: CASSPGDSSNQPQHF
v_call: TRBV11-3; cdr3_length: 13; clone_size: .; d_call: TRBD1; j_call: TRBJ2-5; cdr3_nt: TGTGCCAGCAAGGGGCAGGGGGCTGAGACCCAGTACTTC; cdr3_aa: CASKGQGAETQYF
v_call: TRBV29-1; cdr3_length: 15; clone_size: .; d_call: TRBD1; j_call: TRBJ2-7; cdr3_nt: TGCAGCGCTACCGACTCGGGACAGGTGTCCTACGAGCAGTACTTC; cdr3_aa: CSATDSGQVSYEQYF
v_call: TRBV4-3; cdr3_length: 16; clone_size: .; d_call: TRBD1; j_call: TRBJ2-7; cdr3_nt: TGCGCCAGCAGCCCCCAGGTAGGACAGGGAACCTACGAGCAGTACTTC; cdr3_aa: CASSPQVGQGTYEQYF
v_call: TRBV7-8; cdr3_length: 14; clone_size: .; d_call: .; j_call: TRBJ2-4; cdr3_nt: TGTGCCAGCAGCTTAGACAGGGCCAAAAACATTCAGTACTTC; cdr3_aa: CASSLDRAKNIQYF